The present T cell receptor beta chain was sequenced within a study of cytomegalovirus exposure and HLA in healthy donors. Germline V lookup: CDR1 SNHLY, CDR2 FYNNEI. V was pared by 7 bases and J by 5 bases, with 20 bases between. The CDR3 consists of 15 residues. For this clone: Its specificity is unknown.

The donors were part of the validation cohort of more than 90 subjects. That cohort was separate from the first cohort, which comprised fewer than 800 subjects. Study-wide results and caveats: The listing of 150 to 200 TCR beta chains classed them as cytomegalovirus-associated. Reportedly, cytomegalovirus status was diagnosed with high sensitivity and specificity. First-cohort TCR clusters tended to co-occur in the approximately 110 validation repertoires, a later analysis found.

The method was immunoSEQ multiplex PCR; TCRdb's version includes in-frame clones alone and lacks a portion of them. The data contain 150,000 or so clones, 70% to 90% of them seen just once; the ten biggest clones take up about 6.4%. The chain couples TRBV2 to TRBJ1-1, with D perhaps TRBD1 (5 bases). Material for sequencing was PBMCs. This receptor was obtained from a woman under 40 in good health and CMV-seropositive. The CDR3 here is CASNGQGILRTEAFF. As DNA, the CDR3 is TGTGCCAGCAATGGGCAGGGAATTTTGCGGACTGAAGCTTTCTTT. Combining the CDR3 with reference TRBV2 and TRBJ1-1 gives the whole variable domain EPEVTQTPSHQVTQMGQEVILRCVPISNHLYFYWYRQILGQKVEFLVSFYNNEISEKSEIFDDQFSVERPDGSNFTLKIRSTKLEDSAMYFCASNGQGILRTEAFFGQGTRLTVV.